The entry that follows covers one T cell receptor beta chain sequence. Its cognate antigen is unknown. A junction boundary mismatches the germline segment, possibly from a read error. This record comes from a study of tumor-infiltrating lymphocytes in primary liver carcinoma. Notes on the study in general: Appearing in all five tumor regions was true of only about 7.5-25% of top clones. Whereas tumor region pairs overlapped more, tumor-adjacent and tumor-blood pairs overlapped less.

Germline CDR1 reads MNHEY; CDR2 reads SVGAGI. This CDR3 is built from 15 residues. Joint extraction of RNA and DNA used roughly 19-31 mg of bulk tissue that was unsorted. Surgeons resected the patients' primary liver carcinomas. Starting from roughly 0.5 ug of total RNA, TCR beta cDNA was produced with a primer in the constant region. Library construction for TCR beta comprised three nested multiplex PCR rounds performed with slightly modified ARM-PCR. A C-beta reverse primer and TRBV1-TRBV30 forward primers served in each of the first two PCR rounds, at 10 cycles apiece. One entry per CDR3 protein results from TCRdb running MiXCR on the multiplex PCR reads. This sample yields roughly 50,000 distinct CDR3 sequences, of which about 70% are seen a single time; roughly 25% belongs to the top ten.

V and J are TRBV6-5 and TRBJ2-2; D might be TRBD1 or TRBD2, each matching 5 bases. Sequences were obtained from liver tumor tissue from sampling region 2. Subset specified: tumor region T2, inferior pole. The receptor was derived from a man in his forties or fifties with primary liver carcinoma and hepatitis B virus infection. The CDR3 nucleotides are TGTGCCAGCAGTTACTCGAATCTCGGGGCCGGGGAGTTGTTTTTT. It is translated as CASSYSNLGAGELFF.